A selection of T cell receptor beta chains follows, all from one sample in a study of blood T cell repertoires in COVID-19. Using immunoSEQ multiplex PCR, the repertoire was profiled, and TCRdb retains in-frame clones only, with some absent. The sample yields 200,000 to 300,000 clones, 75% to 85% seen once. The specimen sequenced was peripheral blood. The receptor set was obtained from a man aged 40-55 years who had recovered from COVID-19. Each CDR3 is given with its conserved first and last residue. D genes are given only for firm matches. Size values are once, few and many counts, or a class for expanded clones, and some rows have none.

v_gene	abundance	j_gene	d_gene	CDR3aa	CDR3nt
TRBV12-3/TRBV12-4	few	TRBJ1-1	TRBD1	CASSPRQGAEAFF	TGTGCCAGCAGTCCCCGCCAGGGGGCTGAAGCTTTCTTT
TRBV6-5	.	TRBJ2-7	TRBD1	CASSGTADAYEQYF	TGTGCCAGCTCCGGGACAGCTGATGCCTACGAGCAGTACTTC
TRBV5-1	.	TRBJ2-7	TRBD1	CASSPTGYDEQYF	TGCGCCAGCAGCCCGACAGGGTACGACGAGCAGTACTTC
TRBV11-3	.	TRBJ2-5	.	CASSSRQETQYF	TGTGCCAGCAGCTCCCGTCAAGAGACCCAGTACTTC
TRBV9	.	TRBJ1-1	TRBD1	CASSGGNRGLKNTEAFF	TGTGCCAGCAGCGGAGGAAACAGGGGGTTAAAGAACACTGAAGCTTTCTTT
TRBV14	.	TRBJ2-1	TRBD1	CASSDRVTYNEQFF	TGTGCCAGCTCAGACAGGGTAACCTACAATGAGCAGTTCTTC
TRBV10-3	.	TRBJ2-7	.	CAISDGVREIEQYF	TGTGCCATCAGTGATGGTGTCAGGGAAATAGAGCAGTACTTC
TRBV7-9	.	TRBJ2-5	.	CASSLSVETQYF	TGTGCCAGCAGCTTGTCGGTGGAGACCCAGTACTTC
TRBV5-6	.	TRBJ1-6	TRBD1	CASSPGQTNSPLHF	TGTGCCAGCAGCCCGGGACAGACTAATTCACCCCTCCACTTT
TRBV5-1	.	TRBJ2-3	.	CASSRDTDTQYF	TGCGCCAGCTCCAGGGACACAGATACGCAGTATTTT
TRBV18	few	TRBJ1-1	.	CASSPMRVNTEAFF	TGTGCCAGCTCACCTATGAGAGTGAACACTGAAGCTTTCTTT
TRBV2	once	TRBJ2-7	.	CASSESEDYEQYF	TGTGCCAGCAGTGAATCGGAGGACTACGAGCAGTACTTC
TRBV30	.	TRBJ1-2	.	CAWSEDTANYGYTF	TGTGCCTGGAGTGAGGACACAGCTAACTATGGCTACACCTTC
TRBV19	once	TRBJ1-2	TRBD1	CASADRGRMLWGYTF	TGTGCCAGTGCGGACAGGGGGCGGATGTTATGGGGCTACACCTTC
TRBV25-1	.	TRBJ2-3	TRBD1	CASNLGQAYTDTQYF	TGTGCCAGCAATCTGGGACAGGCCTACACAGATACGCAGTATTTT
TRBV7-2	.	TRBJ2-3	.	CASSLDYLRTDTQYF	TGTGCCAGCAGCTTAGACTATCTCCGCACAGATACGCAGTATTTT
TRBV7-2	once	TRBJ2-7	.	CASSPDSSYEQYF	TGTGCCAGCAGCCCGGACAGCTCCTACGAGCAGTACTTC
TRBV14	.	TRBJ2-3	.	CASSPLGETDTQYF	TGTGCCAGCAGCCCCCTTGGAGAGACAGATACGCAGTATTTT
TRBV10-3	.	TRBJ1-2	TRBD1	CAIRPQGGRDYGYTF	TGTGCCATCAGGCCACAGGGGGGGCGAGACTATGGCTACACCTTC
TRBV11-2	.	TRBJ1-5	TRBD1	CASSLGDSFFQPQHF	TGTGCCAGCAGCTTAGGGGACAGTTTTTTTCAGCCCCAGCATTTT
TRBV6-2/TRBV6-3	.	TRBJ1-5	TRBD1	CASSLRQGIQPQHF	TGTGCCAGCAGTTTGAGACAGGGGATTCAGCCCCAGCATTTT
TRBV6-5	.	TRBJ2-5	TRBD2	CASSYQTSGQETQYF	TGTGCCAGCAGTTACCAAACTAGCGGACAAGAGACCCAGTACTTC
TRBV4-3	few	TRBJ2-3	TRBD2	CASGRGGAEGTDTQYF	TGCGCCAGCGGCCGGGGAGGGGCCGAGGGCACAGATACGCAGTATTTT
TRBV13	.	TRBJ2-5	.	CASSLAGHQETQYF	TGTGCCAGCAGCTTAGCAGGGCACCAAGAGACCCAGTACTTC
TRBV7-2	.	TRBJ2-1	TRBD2	CASSFSAGVYNEQFF	TGTGCCAGCAGCTTCTCAGCGGGGGTCTACAATGAGCAGTTCTTC
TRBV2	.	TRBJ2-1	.	CASSGDWNEQFF	TGTGCCAGCAGTGGGGACTGGAATGAGCAGTTCTTC
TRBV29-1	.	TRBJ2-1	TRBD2	CSAHGAGGQILFF	TGCAGCGCACACGGCGCGGGGGGCCAGATTTTGTTCTTC
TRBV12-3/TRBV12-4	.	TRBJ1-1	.	CASSLRGGTEAFF	TGTGCCAGCAGTTTACGCGGGGGCACTGAAGCTTTCTTT
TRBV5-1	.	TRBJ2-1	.	CASSLGQSYNEQFF	TGCGCCAGCAGCTTGGGTCAGTCCTACAATGAGCAGTTCTTC
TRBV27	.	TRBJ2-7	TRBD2	CASSTREAGNYEQYF	TGTGCCAGCAGCACTAGAGAAGCGGGGAACTACGAGCAGTACTTC
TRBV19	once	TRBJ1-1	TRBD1	CASSPPGGGTEAFF	TGTGCCAGTAGTCCACCAGGGGGAGGCACTGAAGCTTTCTTT
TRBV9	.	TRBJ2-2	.	CASSVGQDGTGELFF	TGTGCCAGCAGCGTAGGACAAGACGGAACCGGGGAGCTGTTTTTT
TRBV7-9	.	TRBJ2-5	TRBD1	CASSRTGGRKTQYF	TGTGCCAGCAGTAGGACAGGGGGTCGGAAGACCCAGTACTTC
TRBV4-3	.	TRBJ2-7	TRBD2	CASSQVLAGSYEQYF	TGCGCCAGCAGCCAAGTTCTAGCGGGCTCCTACGAGCAGTACTTC
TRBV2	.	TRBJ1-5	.	CASSGDRIEPQHF	TGTGCCAGCAGTGGAGACAGGATTGAGCCCCAGCATTTT
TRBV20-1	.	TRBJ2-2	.	CSASSGFTGELFF	TGCAGTGCTAGTAGCGGATTCACCGGGGAGCTGTTTTTT
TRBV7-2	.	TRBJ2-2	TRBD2	CASSPRGSGRTTGELFF	TGTGCCAGCAGCCCCCGCGGTAGCGGGAGGACCACCGGGGAGCTGTTTTTT
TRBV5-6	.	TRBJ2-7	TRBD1	CASSFRDRVNEQYF	TGTGCCAGCAGCTTCCGGGACAGGGTGAACGAGCAGTACTTC
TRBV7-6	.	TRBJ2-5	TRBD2	CASSRGREETQYF	TGTGCCAGCAGCCGCGGGAGAGAAGAGACCCAGTACTTC
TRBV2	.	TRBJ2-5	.	CASRPGGTGETQYF	TGTGCCAGCAGACCCGGGGGAACGGGAGAGACCCAGTACTTC
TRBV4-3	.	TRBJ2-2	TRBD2	CASSQDLAGASTGELFF	TGCGCCAGCAGCCAAGATTTAGCGGGAGCCAGCACCGGGGAGCTGTTTTTT
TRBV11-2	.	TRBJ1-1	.	CASSFTEDTEAFF	TGTGCCAGCAGCTTTACCGAGGACACTGAAGCTTTCTTT
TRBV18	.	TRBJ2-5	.	CASSPTAQGRETQYF	TGTGCCAGCTCACCTACGGCGCAGGGGCGGGAGACCCAGTACTTC
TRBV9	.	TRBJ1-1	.	CASSVGEGSLNTEAFF	TGTGCCAGCAGCGTAGGAGAGGGCAGCTTGAACACTGAAGCTTTCTTT
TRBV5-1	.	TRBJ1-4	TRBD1	CASTRTGEEKLFF	TGCGCCAGCACCCGGACAGGGGAAGAAAAACTGTTTTTT
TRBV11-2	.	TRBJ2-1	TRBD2	CASSWAVGGAYNEQFF	TGTGCCAGCAGCTGGGCGGTCGGGGGGGCATACAATGAGCAGTTCTTC
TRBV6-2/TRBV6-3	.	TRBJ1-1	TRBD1	CASSPTTGGRTEAFF	TGTGCCAGCAGTCCGACGACAGGGGGTAGGACTGAAGCTTTCTTT
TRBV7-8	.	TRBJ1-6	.	CASSRDSYNSPLHF	TGTGCCAGCAGCCGAGACAGTTATAATTCACCCCTCCACTTT
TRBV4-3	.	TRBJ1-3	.	CASSQEAQLDTIYF	TGCGCCAGCAGCCAAGAGGCGCAGCTAGACACCATATATTTT
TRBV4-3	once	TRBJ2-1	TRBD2	CASSQDRGTRGYNEQFF	TGCGCCAGCAGCCAAGATCGGGGGACTAGGGGGTACAATGAGCAGTTCTTC